The 9 T cell receptor beta chains presented below share a single source sample, sequenced in a study of regulatory T cells in long-lasting Graves disease. Regarding time point: newly diagnosed GD, antithyroid drugs for less than 3 months. The TCR library was prepared using RNA isolated from PBMCs. For TCR beta, libraries came from iRepertoire HTBI primers and Arm-PCR of CDR3 regions. From the multiplex PCR reads, TCRdb called clonotypes with MiXCR, one entry per CDR3 protein. The data hold a few hundred thousand distinct CDR3 sequences, with 13% to 15% observed a single time. This same sample was also taken into another study, of T cells in Graves' hyperthyroidism and ophthalmopathy.

This material consisted of peripheral blood mononuclear cells (PBMCs), taken at new diagnosis, from a patient treated with antithyroid drugs. Every receptor here comes from a woman in her 50s with Graves disease.

V is TRBV18 and J is TRBJ2-2; D is unclear. Trimming took 3 bases from V and 0 from J, leaving 11 bases between them. The CDR3 covers 16 residues. Germline CDR1 is KGHSH and CDR2 is LQKENI. CDR3 DNA: TGTGCCAGCTCACCGAGGCGTTCCGCGAACACCGGGGAGCTGTTTTTT. Protein sequence: CASSPRRSANTGELFF.

The sample holds a few counts of this clonotype. This rearrangement joins TRBV28 to TRBJ2-7; TRBD2 might be the D (6 bases). Per the germline V gene, CDR1 is MDHEN and CDR2 is SYDVKM. The CDR3 has 16 residues. Between the trimmed V and J ends, which lost 4 bases and 4 bases, there was a span of 20 bases. The CDR3 region has the DNA TGTGCCAGCAGTTCATCGCCGGGACTCCCATCGTACGAGCAGTACTTC. Translated: CASSSSPGLPSYEQYF.

The rearrangement uses TRBV12-3 or TRBV12-4 and TRBJ2-7, with 10 nucleotides matching TRBD1. This CDR3 contains 18 residues. With 0 bases clipped from V and 2 bases from J, the junction kept 10 bases outside the gene matches. CDR3 nucleotide sequence: TGTGCCAGCAGTTTAGCTATCCCCCGGACAGGGGGTGCCTACGAGCAGTACTTC. It is translated as CASSLAIPRTGGAYEQYF.

The sample holds many counts of this clonotype. The chain has TRBV2 and TRBJ1-2; D is ambiguous. There are 13 residues in the CDR3. Germline V lookup: CDR1 SNHLY, CDR2 FYNNEI. With 2 bases removed from V and 3 bases from J, the gap between germline ends came to 7 bases. CDR3 protein: CASSELGDYGYTF. In nucleotides, the CDR3 is TGTGCCAGCAGTGAACTTGGCGACTATGGCTACACCTTC.

This clonotype turned up a few times. The V call is TRBV20-1, the J call TRBJ2-3; 11 bases match TRBD1. Germline values: CDR1 DFQATT, CDR2 SNEGSKA (reference sequence). Trimming cost V 3 bases and J 4 bases; bases outside gene matches: 6. CDR3 length: 15 amino acids. The DNA for the CDR3 is TGCAGTGCTAGGGACCCGGGACAGGGGGCAGATACGCAGTATTTT. It encodes CSARDPGQGADTQYF.

In the case of this clonotype: One end of the junction varies from germline; a read error may be responsible. The chain combines TRBV20-1 with TRBJ1-1; D call uncertain. The CDR3 length is 13 residues. Germline CDR1 DFQATT, CDR2 SNEGSKA (reference sequence). DNA for the CDR3: TGCAGTGCTCCCCGGACGGAGAACACTGAAACTTTCTTT. Translation: CSAPRTENTETFF.

V and J are TRBV9 and TRBJ2-1; TRBD2 agrees at 8 bases. This CDR3 comprises 14 residues. In germline, CDR1 is SGDLS, CDR2 YYNGEE. V lost 3 bases to trimming and J lost 5 bases; unmatched junction nucleotides: 4. The CDR3 nucleotides read TGTGCCAGCAGCGGAGCGGGAGCCAACAATGAGCAGTTCTTC. Its protein product is CASSGAGANNEQFF.

In its sample, this clonotype was seen a few times. The chain employs TRBV11-2 and TRBJ1-3; 7 bases match TRBD1. This CDR3 is built from 16 residues. J gave up 3 bases and V 1 base, and 6 bases lay outside the gene matches. Germline V gene sequence: CDR1 SGHAT, CDR2 FQNNGV. The CDR3 reads CASSLADRFSGNTIYF. The DNA of the CDR3 is TGTGCCAGCAGCTTAGCGGACAGGTTTAGTGGAAACACCATATATTTT.

This clonotype was seen ten or more times. The rearrangement joins TRBV11-2 to TRBJ2-7; the D is unclear. Trimming left V 3 bases short and J 2 bases short, with 8 bases between. CDR1 and CDR2 from the germline V gene are SGHAT and FQNNGV. This CDR3 region has 13 residues. The CDR3 is CASSFDTTYEQYF. DNA for the CDR3: TGTGCCAGCAGCTTCGACACAACCTACGAGCAGTACTTC.